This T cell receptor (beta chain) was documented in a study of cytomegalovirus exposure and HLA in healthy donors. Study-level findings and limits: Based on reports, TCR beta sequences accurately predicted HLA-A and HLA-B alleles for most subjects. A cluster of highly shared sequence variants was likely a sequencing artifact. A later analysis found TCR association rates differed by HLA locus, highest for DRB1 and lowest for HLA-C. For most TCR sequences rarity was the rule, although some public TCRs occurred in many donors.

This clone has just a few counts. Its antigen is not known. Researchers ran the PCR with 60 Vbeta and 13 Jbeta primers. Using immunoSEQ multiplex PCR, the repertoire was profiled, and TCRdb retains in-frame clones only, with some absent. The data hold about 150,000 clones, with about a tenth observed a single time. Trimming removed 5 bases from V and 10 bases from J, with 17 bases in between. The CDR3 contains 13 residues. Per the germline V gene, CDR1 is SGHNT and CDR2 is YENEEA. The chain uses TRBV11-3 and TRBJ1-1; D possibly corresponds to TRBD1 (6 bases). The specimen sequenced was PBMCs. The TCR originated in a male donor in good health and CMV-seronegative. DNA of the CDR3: TGTGCCAGCAGCCCGTCGGACAGCTTAGTAGCTTTCTTT. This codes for CASSPSDSLVAFF.